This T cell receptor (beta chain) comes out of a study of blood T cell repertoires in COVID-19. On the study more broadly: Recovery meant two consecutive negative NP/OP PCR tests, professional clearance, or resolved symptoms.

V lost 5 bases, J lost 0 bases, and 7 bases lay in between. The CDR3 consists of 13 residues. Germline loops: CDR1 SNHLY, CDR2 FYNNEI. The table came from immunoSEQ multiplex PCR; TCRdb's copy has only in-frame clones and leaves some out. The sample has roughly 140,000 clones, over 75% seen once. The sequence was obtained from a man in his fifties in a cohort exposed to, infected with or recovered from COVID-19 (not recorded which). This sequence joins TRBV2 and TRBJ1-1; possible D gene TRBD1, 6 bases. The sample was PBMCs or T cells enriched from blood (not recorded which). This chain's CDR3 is CASSTGLNTEAFF. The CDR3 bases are TGTGCCAGCAGTACAGGGTTGAACACTGAAGCTTTCTTT.